The present T cell receptor (beta chain) was sequenced within a study of shared clonotypes between healthy human individuals. Study at large: Three plates each covered CD4 naive and memory; CD8 naive two, CD8 memory one.

The assay was immunoSEQ multiplex PCR, and TCRdb's table has in-frame clones only and misses some. Found here are around 550,000 clones, roughly 95% of them singletons; the top ten hold approximately 0.11%. Germline loops: CDR1 SGHDT, CDR2 YYEEEE. V gave up 5 bases and J gave up 7 bases, with 13 bases separating them. The CDR3 runs 12 residues. Notes on this clone: Its antigen is currently unknown.

CD45RO negativity and positive selection for CCR7 defined naive CD8 cells, a population that excluded terminally differentiated effector memory CD45RA+ cells. Study-level points and caveats: Although depth was large, rarefaction showed that sequencing of the sorted subsets was incomplete. Sampling used blood alone; tissue repertoires probably differ.

The V gene is TRBV5-6, the J gene TRBJ2-7, with D perhaps TRBD2 (6 bases). Source material: naive CD8+ T cells sorted from blood. This receptor was taken from a woman aged 30 to 39 in good health. Here the CDR3 reads CASSTRAGEQYF. The DNA of the CDR3 is TGTGCCAGCAGTACCAGGGCGGGGGAGCAGTACTTC.